The T cell receptor beta chain under discussion was sequenced for a study of blood T cell repertoires in COVID-19. Overall study: Samples taken during acute and convalescent COVID-19 were collected in the United States, Italy and Spain. T cells, B-cell-depleted T cells, or PBMCs provided the cDNA or gDNA that served as material.

Original handling: It was from reference gene primer amplification that nucleated cell counts were estimated. Here immunoSEQ multiplex PCR was the method, and the copy in TCRdb shows in-frame clones only, minus some. Clone size and the V and J calls come from that table; the DNA yielded D and trimming. Here the sample spans roughly 180,000 clones, approximately 94% being singletons. The Seattle site enrolled patients during active infection and followed them longitudinally. Trimming cost V 0 bases and J 7 bases; bases outside gene matches: 0. Germline V CDR1 and CDR2: SSHAT, FNYEAQ (reference sequence). This CDR3 spans 12 amino acids.

The sample was peripheral blood. The chain joins TRBV7-7 to TRBJ2-7, with 7 bases lining up with TRBD2. The TCR was taken from a man younger than 45 with COVID-19, enrolled during active disease. The CDR3 DNA sequence: TGTGCCAGCAGCTTAGCGGGAGGGGAGCAGTACTTC. Encoded protein: CASSLAGGEQYF.